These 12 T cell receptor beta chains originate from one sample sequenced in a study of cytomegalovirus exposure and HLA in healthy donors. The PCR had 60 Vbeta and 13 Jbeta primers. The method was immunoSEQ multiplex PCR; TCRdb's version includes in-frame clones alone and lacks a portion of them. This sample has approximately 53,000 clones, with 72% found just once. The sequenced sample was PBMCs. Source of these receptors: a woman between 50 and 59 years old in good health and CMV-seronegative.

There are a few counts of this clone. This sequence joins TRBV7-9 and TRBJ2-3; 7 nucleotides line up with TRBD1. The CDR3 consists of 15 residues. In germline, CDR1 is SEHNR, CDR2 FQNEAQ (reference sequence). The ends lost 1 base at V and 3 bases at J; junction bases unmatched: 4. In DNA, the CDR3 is TGTGCCAGCAGCTTAGGACAGGGTGCGACAGATACGCAGTATTTT. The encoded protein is CASSLGQGATDTQYF.

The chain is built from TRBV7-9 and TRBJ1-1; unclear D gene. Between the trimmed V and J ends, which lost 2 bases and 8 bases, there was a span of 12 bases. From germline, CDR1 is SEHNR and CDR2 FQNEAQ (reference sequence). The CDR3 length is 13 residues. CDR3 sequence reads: CASSLFEAREAFF. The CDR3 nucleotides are TGTGCCAGCAGCTTATTCGAGGCGCGGGAAGCTTTCTTT.

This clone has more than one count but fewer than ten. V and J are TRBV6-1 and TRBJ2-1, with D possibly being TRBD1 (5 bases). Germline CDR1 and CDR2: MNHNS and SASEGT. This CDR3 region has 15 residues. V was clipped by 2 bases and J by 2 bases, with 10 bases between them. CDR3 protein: CASSEMQGTYNEQFF. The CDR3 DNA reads TGTGCCAGCAGTGAAATGCAGGGCACCTACAATGAGCAGTTCTTC.

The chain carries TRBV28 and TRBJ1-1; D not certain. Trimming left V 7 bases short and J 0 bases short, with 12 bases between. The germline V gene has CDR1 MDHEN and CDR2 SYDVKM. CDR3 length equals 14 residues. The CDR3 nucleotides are TGTGCCAGCACTAAGTTGGAGGTGAACACTGAAGCTTTCTTT. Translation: CASTKLEVNTEAFF.

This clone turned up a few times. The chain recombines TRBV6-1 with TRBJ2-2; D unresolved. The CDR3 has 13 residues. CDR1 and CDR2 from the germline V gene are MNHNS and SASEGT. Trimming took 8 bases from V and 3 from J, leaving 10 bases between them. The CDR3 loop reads CASLITDTGELFF. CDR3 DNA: TGTGCCAGCTTGATAACTGACACCGGGGAGCTGTTTTTT.

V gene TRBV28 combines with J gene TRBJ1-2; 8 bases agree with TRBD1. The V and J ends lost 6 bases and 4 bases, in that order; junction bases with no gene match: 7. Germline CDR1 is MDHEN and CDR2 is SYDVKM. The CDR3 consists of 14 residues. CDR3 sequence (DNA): TGTGCCAGCAGAGCGACAGGGGATGCCTATGGCTACACCTTC. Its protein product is CASRATGDAYGYTF.

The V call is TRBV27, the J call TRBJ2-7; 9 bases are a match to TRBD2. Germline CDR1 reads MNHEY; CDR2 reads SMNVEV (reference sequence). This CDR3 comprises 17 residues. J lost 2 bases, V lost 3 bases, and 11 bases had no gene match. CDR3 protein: CASSLLAGDPGAYEQYF. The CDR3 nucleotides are TGTGCCAGCAGTTTGTTAGCGGGAGACCCGGGGGCCTACGAGCAGTACTTC.

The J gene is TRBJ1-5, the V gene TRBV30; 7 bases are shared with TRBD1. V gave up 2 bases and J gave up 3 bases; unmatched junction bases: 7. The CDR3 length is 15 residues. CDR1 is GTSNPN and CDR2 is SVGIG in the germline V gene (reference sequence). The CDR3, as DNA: TGTGCCTGGAGTCCCAATGACAGGGACAATCAGCCCCAGCATTTT. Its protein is CAWSPNDRDNQPQHF.

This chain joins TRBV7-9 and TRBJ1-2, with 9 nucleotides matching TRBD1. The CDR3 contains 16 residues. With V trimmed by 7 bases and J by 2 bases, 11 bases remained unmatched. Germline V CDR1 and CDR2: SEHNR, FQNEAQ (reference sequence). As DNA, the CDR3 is TGTGCCAGCAACCCACCCAGGACAGGGGCCAACTATGGCTACACCTTC. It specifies CASNPPRTGANYGYTF.

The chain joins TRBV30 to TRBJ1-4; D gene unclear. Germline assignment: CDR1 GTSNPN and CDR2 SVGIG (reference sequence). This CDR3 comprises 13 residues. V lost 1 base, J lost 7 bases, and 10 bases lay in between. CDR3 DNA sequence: TGTGCCTGGAGTGCGAAGAGTATTGAAAAACTGTTTTTT. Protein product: CAWSAKSIEKLFF.

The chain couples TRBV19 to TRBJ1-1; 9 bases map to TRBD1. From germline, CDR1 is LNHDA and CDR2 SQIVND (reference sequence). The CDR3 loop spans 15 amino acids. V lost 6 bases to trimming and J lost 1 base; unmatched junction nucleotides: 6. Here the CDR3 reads CASRGTGPKNTEAFF. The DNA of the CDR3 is TGTGCCAGTAGAGGGACAGGGCCCAAGAACACTGAAGCTTTCTTT.

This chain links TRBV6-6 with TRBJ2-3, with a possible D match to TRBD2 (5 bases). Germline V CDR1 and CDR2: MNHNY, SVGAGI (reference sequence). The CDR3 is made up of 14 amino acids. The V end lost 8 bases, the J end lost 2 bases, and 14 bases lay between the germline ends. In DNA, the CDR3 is TGTGCCAGCTCTAGCTCCACCCTCACAGATACGCAGTATTTT. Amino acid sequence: CASSSSTLTDTQYF.